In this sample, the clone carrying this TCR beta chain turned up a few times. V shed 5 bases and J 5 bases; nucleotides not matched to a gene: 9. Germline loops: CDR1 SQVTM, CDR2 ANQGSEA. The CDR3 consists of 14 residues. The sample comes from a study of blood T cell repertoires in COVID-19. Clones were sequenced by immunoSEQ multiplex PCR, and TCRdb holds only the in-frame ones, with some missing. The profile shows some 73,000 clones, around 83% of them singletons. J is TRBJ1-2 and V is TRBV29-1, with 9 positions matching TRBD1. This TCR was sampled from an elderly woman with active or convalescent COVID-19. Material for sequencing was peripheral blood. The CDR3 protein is CSVTLGTGNYGYTF. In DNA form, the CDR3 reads TGCAGCGTTACGTTAGGGACAGGGAATTATGGCTACACCTTC.